What follows is one T cell receptor (beta chain) and its context. Its specificity is not known. The data are from a study of CD8 T cells in Susac syndrome. Roughly 0.5 to 1 ug RNA was reverse transcribed with random hexamers. With immunoSEQ multiplex PCR, TCR beta CDR3 was amplified across 54 Vbeta and 13 Jbeta. TCRdb analysed the immunoSEQ multiplex PCR reads with MiXCR anew, one entry per CDR3 protein. Of 190,000 or so distinct CDR3 sequences listed, 90% to 95% are singletons. Study-level findings and limits: That the number of individuals in its TCR sequencing and HLA analysis was relatively small was acknowledged by the study.

Trimming left V 0 bases short and J 1 base short, with 8 bases between. Germline lookup yields CDR1 SGHTA and CDR2 FQGNSA. The CDR3 consists of 15 residues. CD8+ and CD4+ blood T cells underwent TCR beta sequencing. The V gene is TRBV7-2, the J gene TRBJ2-3, with no clear D. The origin of this receptor is a human donor with multiple sclerosis. Sequencing was carried out using CD4+ T cells from PBMCs. This CDR3 is CASSLAPFGTDTQYF. The CDR3 bases are TGTGCCAGCAGCTTAGCGCCGTTCGGCACAGATACGCAGTATTTT.